This section outlines one TCR beta chain sequence together with its context. No antigen is known for it. CDR1 is SQVTM and CDR2 is ANQGSEA in the germline V gene. The CDR3 runs to 14 residues. All of the isolated RNA was reverse transcribed, so expressed TCRB transcripts were sequenced. Sequencing used immunoSEQ multiplex PCR; TCRdb keeps in-frame clones, though not all of them. The sample records 160,000 or so clones, approximately 10% being singletons. The data are from a study of beta chain features in type 1 diabetes. The study, taken as a whole, reports: Sequencing used cDNA, and cells with high TCR expression could therefore be over-represented. Type 1 diabetes patients had TCRB CDR3s that were shorter (moderately but significantly so) in all four CD4+ subsets.

This chain uses TRBV29-1 with TRBJ2-5; 7 bases match TRBD2. The J call is in doubt because the DNA end fits TRBJ2-7 better. The sample was central memory CD4+ T cells from blood. The sequence was collected from a woman between 25 and 40 years old with type 1 diabetes. In nucleotides, the CDR3 is TGCAGCGTTGTCGCTAGCGGCGCCTTCTCCGAGCAGTACTTC. It translates to CSVVASGAFSEQYF.